These T cell receptor beta chains were read from a single sample in a study of shared clonotypes between healthy human individuals. Profiled with immunoSEQ multiplex PCR; TCRdb holds only in-frame clones, not every one. The data hold hundreds of thousands of clones, with about three quarters observed a single time. The sequenced sample consisted of memory CD4+ T cells sorted from blood. The receptors come from a young woman in good health. The CDR3 runs from the conserved cysteine through the conserved F or W. D genes are given only for firm matches. Only some rows state a clone size, as once, few, many or a class for expanded clones.

V gene	J gene	D gene	clone size	CDR3 length	CDR3 DNA	CDR3 protein
TRBV6-1	TRBJ2-3	TRBD1	NA	14	TGTGCCAGCAACCCGGGACAGGGGACAGATACGCAGTATTTT	CASNPGQGTDTQYF
TRBV15	TRBJ1-4	NA	NA	15	TGTGCCACCAGCAGAGGGGACGTTGACGGGGAAAAACTGTTTTTT	CATSRGDVDGEKLFF
TRBV18	TRBJ2-1	NA	NA	16	TGTGCCAGCTCCCCCCAGGGGCTAAAGGGACTCAATGAGCAGTTCTTC	CASSPQGLKGLNEQFF
TRBV2	TRBJ2-2	TRBD1	NA	13	TGTGCCAGCACAACAGGGGAACGCGGGGAGCTGTTTTTT	CASTTGERGELFF
TRBV28	TRBJ2-5	TRBD1	once	14	TGTGCCAGCAGATCCATCAGACAGGGTGTACGTCCGTACTTC	CASRSIRQGVRPYF
TRBV7-3	TRBJ2-3	TRBD2	NA	15	TGTGCCAGCAGCTTAATGGCGGGAGATGTAGATACGCAGTATTTT	CASSLMAGDVDTQYF
TRBV6-5	TRBJ2-1	TRBD2	NA	15	TGTGCCAGCAGTCGACTAGCGGGCCACTACAATGAGCAGTTCTTC	CASSRLAGHYNEQFF
TRBV7-8	TRBJ1-4	NA	NA	15	TGTGCCAGCAGCTTATTCGGGGGAGCCGGTGAAAAACTGTTTTTT	CASSLFGGAGEKLFF
TRBV13	TRBJ2-1	TRBD2	NA	15	TGTGCCAGCAGCTCCGGACTAGCGGGATGGGATGAGCAGTTCTTC	CASSSGLAGWDEQFF
TRBV27	TRBJ1-2	NA	few	12	TGTGCCAGCAGAGGGCTTAACTATGGCTACACCTTC	CASRGLNYGYTF
TRBV2	TRBJ2-5	TRBD1	few	13	TGTGCCAGCATGACAGGGGGCGGAGAGACCCAGTACTTC	CASMTGGGETQYF
TRBV28	TRBJ1-1	NA	NA	14	TGTGCCAGCAGTCCTCCCGGGAAGAACACTGAAGCTTTCTTT	CASSPPGKNTEAFF
TRBV6-4	TRBJ1-3	NA	NA	17	TGTGCCAGCAGTGACCGATGGTTTACAAACTCTGGAAACACCATATATTTT	CASSDRWFTNSGNTIYF
TRBV28	TRBJ1-2	NA	NA	12	TGTGCCAGCAGTTTAAGGTGGGAAGGCTACACCTTC	CASSLRWEGYTF
TRBV5-1	TRBJ2-6	NA	NA	17	TGCGCCAGCACACCGGACTCCCGAGGATCTGGGGCCAACGTCCTGACTTTC	CASTPDSRGSGANVLTF
TRBV2	TRBJ2-3	NA	NA	15	TGTGCCAGCAGTGAAATAGGACTTCCCACAGATACGCAGTATTTT	CASSEIGLPTDTQYF
TRBV28	TRBJ1-5	NA	NA	12	TGTGCCACCATCAGGGAACCGCAGCCCCAGCATTTT	CATIREPQPQHF
TRBV5-1	TRBJ2-7	NA	NA	13	TGCGCCAGCAGCTTGGTAGGTCGGTACGAGCAGTACTTC	CASSLVGRYEQYF
TRBV29-1	TRBJ2-1	NA	NA	13	TGCAGCGTTGAAGGTAGTAGCAGCCGTGAGCAGTTCTTC	CSVEGSSSREQFF
TRBV7-2	TRBJ1-2	NA	many	13	TGTGCCAGCAGGTTAGACAGTAACTATGGCTACACCTTC	CASRLDSNYGYTF
TRBV2	TRBJ2-2	NA	many	11	TGTGCCAGCACAGTGGTCGGGGAGCTGTTTTTT	CASTVVGELFF
TRBV1	TRBJ2-1	NA	NA	19	TGCACCAGCAGCCAAAAAACGACCGGGCTAGCGGAACTAAGAATGGAGCAGTTCTTC	CTSSQKTTGLAELRMEQFF
TRBV2	TRBJ1-5	NA	NA	15	TGTGCCAGCAGAAAACGCATAGGGGGCAATCAGCCCCAGCATTTT	CASRKRIGGNQPQHF
TRBV7-2	TRBJ2-7	TRBD2	NA	15	TGTGCCAGCAGCGTGGGACTAGCGGGAGCCTACGAGCAGTACTTC	CASSVGLAGAYEQYF
TRBV5-5	TRBJ2-5	NA	NA	17	TGTGCCAGCAGCTTGGCCCTAGATTGGGCAGGAAGGGAGACCCAGTACTTC	CASSLALDWAGRETQYF
TRBV2	TRBJ2-2	TRBD2	NA	15	TGTGCCACCTCGACCCGGACTAGCGGCACCGGGGAGCTGTTTTTT	CATSTRTSGTGELFF
TRBV6-5	TRBJ2-6	NA	NA	13	TGTGCCACCGGGGACTCTGGGGCCAACGTCCTGACTTTC	CATGDSGANVLTF
TRBV27	TRBJ2-5	TRBD1	NA	15	TGTGCCAGCAGTTCCGGGACAGGGGGCGCGGAGACCCAGTACTTC	CASSSGTGGAETQYF
TRBV28	TRBJ1-1	NA	NA	13	TGTGCCAGCAGTCTGCCGGGTCCCACTGAAGCTTTCTTT	CASSLPGPTEAFF
TRBV28	TRBJ1-4	NA	NA	16	TGTGCCAGCAGTCTAGGGGACACCGCAACTAATGAAAAACTGTTTTTT	CASSLGDTATNEKLFF
TRBV5-6	TRBJ2-7	TRBD2	few	19	TGTGCCAGCAGCTTAATTGGACTAGCGGGAGGAGTCAACTCCTACGAGCAGTACTTC	CASSLIGLAGGVNSYEQYF
TRBV19	TRBJ1-2	TRBD1	few	16	TGTGCCAGTAGTATGGACAGGGATTCTATGTCGCTTGGCTACACCTTC	CASSMDRDSMSLGYTF
TRBV9	TRBJ2-5	TRBD2	NA	14	TGTGCCAGCAGCCAAAGCCGGGGGGGAGAGACCCAGTACTTC	CASSQSRGGETQYF
TRBV5-1	TRBJ2-7	NA	few	14	TGCGCCAGCAGCTTCTCCGGGACAAACTACGAGCAGTACTTC	CASSFSGTNYEQYF
TRBV10-3	TRBJ2-1	TRBD1	NA	16	TGTGCCATCAGTTCCCCGGGACAGGGAGGAGTAGATGAGCAGTTCTTC	CAISSPGQGGVDEQFF
TRBV5-1	TRBJ2-2	NA	few	14	TGCGCCAGCATGGTGGGGACGAACACCGGGGAGCTGTTTTTT	CASMVGTNTGELFF
TRBV6-1	TRBJ1-1	NA	NA	18	TGTGCCAGCAGTGCGACGTCGGGGCTTATCGGAAAGAACACTGAAGCTTTCTTT	CASSATSGLIGKNTEAFF
TRBV27	TRBJ1-1	NA	NA	13	TGTGCCAGCAGGAGGGAGGGAGGGACTGAAGCTTTCTTT	CASRREGGTEAFF
TRBV7-3	TRBJ2-1	NA	NA	17	TGTGCCAGCAGCTTAACGGGGATGGGTGGGAGAGACCATGAGCAGTTCTTC	CASSLTGMGGRDHEQFF
TRBV5-4	TRBJ2-1	TRBD2	NA	14	TGTGCAAGCAGGTTTAGCGGGAGTACGGATGAGCAGTTCTTC	CASRFSGSTDEQFF
TRBV5-4	TRBJ2-5	TRBD1	NA	16	TGTGCCAGCAGCTTTGGACAGGGAGGACGGCAAGAGACCCAGTACTTC	CASSFGQGGRQETQYF
TRBV9	TRBJ2-2	TRBD2	few	17	TGTGCCAGCAGCGTAGGGGGCGGTAGCGGGAGATCCGGGGAGCTGTTTTTT	CASSVGGGSGRSGELFF
TRBV5-4	TRBJ2-7	TRBD2	NA	16	TGTGCCAGCAGCTTGTCCCGGACTAGCGGGAGTTACGAGCAGTACTTC	CASSLSRTSGSYEQYF
TRBV30	TRBJ2-7	TRBD1	NA	12	TGTGCCCGACAGGGGGCGAGGTACGAGCAGTACTTC	CARQGARYEQYF
TRBV6-1	TRBJ1-1	NA	NA	13	TGTGCCAGCAGTGGGGACCTACTCTCTGAAGCTTTCTTT	CASSGDLLSEAFF